The rows below give T cell receptor beta chains drawn from one sample of a study of technical replicates of blood from several donors. Clones were sequenced by immunoSEQ multiplex PCR, and TCRdb holds only the in-frame ones, with some missing. Seen here are around 80,000 clones, around 90% observed once, and the top ten hold about 0.23%. Sequenced sample: T cells isolated from PBMCs. The receptors originated from a human donor in good health. Each CDR3 is given with its conserved first and last residue. Fields, in order: V gene, clone size, D gene, J gene, CDR3 protein, CDR3 DNA. D genes are given only for firm matches. Only part of the rows carry a size: once, few, many, or a class if the clone is expanded.

TRBV29-1	-	TRBD1	TRBJ1-1	CSVRDRVTEAFF	TGCAGCGTCCGGGACAGGGTTACTGAAGCTTTCTTT
TRBV6-1	once	TRBD2	TRBJ2-7	CASSDPGTSGSYEQYF	TGTGCCAGCAGTGATCCCGGGACTAGCGGTTCCTACGAGCAGTACTTC
TRBV7-9	-	-	TRBJ1-1	CASSLDRVMNTEAFF	TGTGCCAGCAGCTTAGACAGGGTCATGAACACTGAAGCTTTCTTT
TRBV9	-	-	TRBJ1-1	CASSVSQGEAFF	TGTGCCAGCAGCGTCAGTCAGGGGGAAGCTTTCTTT
TRBV7-6	-	TRBD2	TRBJ2-2	CASSPLGTSGYLGGELFF	TGTGCCAGCAGCCCCCTGGGGACTAGCGGATATCTCGGCGGGGAGCTGTTTTTT
TRBV29-1	-	-	TRBJ2-3	CSVVPPDSTDTQYF	TGCAGCGTTGTCCCCCCCGACAGTACAGATACGCAGTATTTT
TRBV5-1	-	-	TRBJ2-2	CASSPLVRRVRLRDLRTGELFF	TGCGCCAGCAGCCCATTAGTCCGTCGCGTTCGTTTGCGGGATCTGAGGACCGGGGAGCTGTTTTTT
TRBV7-9	-	TRBD2	TRBJ2-5	CASSLDSGGAQTQYF	TGTGCCAGCAGCTTAGATAGCGGGGGGGCCCAGACCCAGTACTTC
TRBV5-6	-	-	TRBJ2-7	CASSPLAGSPYEQYF	TGTGCCAGCAGCCCACTCGCCGGGTCCCCCTACGAGCAGTACTTC
TRBV4-1	-	TRBD1	TRBJ1-4	CASSQGTGWAEKLFF	TGCGCCAGCAGCCAAGGGACAGGGTGGGCTGAAAAACTGTTTTTT
TRBV2	-	-	TRBJ1-2	CASSATTGITNYGYTF	TGTGCCAGCAGTGCAACTACAGGGATTACTAACTATGGCTACACCTTC
TRBV4-1	-	TRBD2	TRBJ2-5	CASSQEPRLAAQETQYF	TGCGCCAGCAGCCAAGAGCCCCGACTAGCGGCCCAAGAGACCCAGTACTTC
TRBV6-4	-	-	TRBJ1-1	CASSSGRLNTEAFF	TGTGCCAGCAGCTCCGGGAGGCTGAACACTGAAGCTTTCTTT
TRBV4-1	-	-	TRBJ2-4	CASSQVYRTPINIQYF	TGCGCCAGCAGCCAAGTTTACAGAACCCCAATAAACATTCAGTACTTC
TRBV6-4	-	TRBD2	TRBJ2-2	CASRPGGMNTGELFF	TGTGCCAGCAGACCCGGGGGGATGAACACCGGGGAGCTGTTTTTT
TRBV7-3	-	TRBD1	TRBJ2-7	CASSLYAPTRGLRHEQYF	TGTGCCAGCAGCTTATATGCCCCTACCAGGGGGCTTCGACACGAGCAGTACTTC
TRBV15	-	TRBD2	TRBJ2-7	CATSRVSGLAGGPYEQYF	TGTGCCACCAGCAGAGTTTCGGGACTAGCGGGAGGACCATACGAGCAGTACTTC
TRBV28	-	TRBD2	TRBJ2-2	CASSLSGLAGLTNTGELFF	TGTGCCAGCAGTTTAAGCGGACTAGCGGGACTTACGAACACCGGGGAGCTGTTTTTT
TRBV29-1	-	TRBD2	TRBJ2-3	CSVDASGSTDTQYF	TGCAGCGTTGATGCTAGCGGGTCCACAGATACGCAGTATTTT
TRBV11-3	-	TRBD2	TRBJ2-1	CASNLPGLAGDEQFF	TGTGCCAGCAACTTACCGGGACTAGCGGGGGATGAGCAGTTCTTC
TRBV27	-	-	TRBJ2-3	CASSAPLAGTDTQYF	TGTGCCAGCAGTGCCCCCTTAGCTGGAACAGATACGCAGTATTTT
TRBV5-5	-	-	TRBJ2-2	CASSLLERELFF	TGTGCCAGCAGCCTCCTGGAGCGGGAGCTGTTTTTT
TRBV28	-	-	TRBJ1-5	CALNGGGSIQPQHF	TGTGCCCTTAATGGGGGGGGCTCGATTCAGCCCCAGCATTTT
TRBV7-9	-	-	TRBJ2-1	CASSLIVRDGDEQFF	TGTGCCAGCAGCTTAATCGTCAGGGATGGCGATGAGCAGTTCTTC
TRBV28	once	-	TRBJ1-1	CASSLSTKRWMNTEAFF	TGTGCCAGCAGTTTAAGTACTAAAAGGTGGATGAACACTGAAGCTTTCTTT
TRBV9	-	TRBD1	TRBJ1-4	CASSVSPGGEKLFF	TGTGCCAGCAGCGTATCCCCAGGGGGAGAAAAACTGTTTTTT
TRBV5-1	-	TRBD2	TRBJ2-7	CASSLGLAGVIYEQYF	TGCGCCAGCAGCTTGGGGCTAGCGGGAGTCATCTACGAGCAGTACTTC
TRBV4-2	-	-	TRBJ1-2	CASSQDPAGNYGYTF	TGTGCCAGCAGCCAAGATCCCGCAGGAAACTATGGCTACACCTTC
TRBV11-2	-	-	TRBJ1-1	CASSLGTTTEAFF	TGTGCCAGCAGCTTAGGAACAACAACTGAAGCTTTCTTT
TRBV5-1	-	TRBD1	TRBJ2-2	CASSTNGQGNTGELFF	TGCGCCAGCAGCACGAATGGACAGGGGAACACCGGGGAGCTGTTTTTT
TRBV7-6	-	TRBD2	TRBJ2-1	CASSRTSGSEQFF	TGTGCCAGCAGTCGGACTAGCGGGAGTGAGCAGTTCTTC
TRBV6-5	once	-	TRBJ2-7	CASSYRGTGEQYF	TGTGCCAGCAGTTACAGGGGGACCGGCGAGCAGTACTTC
TRBV9	once	-	TRBJ1-1	CASSVGRGNTEAFF	TGTGCCAGCAGCGTAGGCAGGGGTAATACTGAAGCTTTCTTT
TRBV29-1	-	TRBD2	TRBJ2-1	CSVRATSGFYNEQFF	TGCAGCGTCAGAGCGACTAGCGGGTTTTACAATGAGCAGTTCTTC
TRBV5-1	-	TRBD1	TRBJ2-5	CASSWGQGDQETQYF	TGCGCCAGCAGCTGGGGACAGGGCGACCAAGAGACCCAGTACTTC
TRBV21-1	-	-	TRBJ1-1	CASKGTSQAFF	TGTGCCAGCAAAGGGACATCGCAAGCTTTCTTT
TRBV4-1	-	TRBD2	TRBJ2-1	CASSQPTLRSGEFF	TGCGCCAGCAGCCAACCAACGTTGCGCAGCGGGGAGTTCTTC
TRBV25-1	-	-	TRBJ2-1	CASSEISPARGYNEQFF	TGTGCCAGCAGTGAAATCTCCCCAGCGAGAGGCTACAATGAGCAGTTCTTC
TRBV5-1	-	TRBD1	TRBJ2-1	CASSPRPGQGNEQFF	TGCGCCAGCAGCCCGCGCCCGGGACAGGGAAATGAGCAGTTCTTC
TRBV19	-	TRBD1	TRBJ2-3	CASRWDRGGTDTQYF	TGTGCCAGTAGATGGGACAGGGGGGGCACAGATACGCAGTATTTT
TRBV27	-	TRBD2	TRBJ2-7	CASSSPSGGIYEQYF	TGTGCCAGCAGTTCCCCTAGCGGGGGGATTTACGAGCAGTACTTC
TRBV7-8	-	-	TRBJ1-1	CASSLVRGGEAFF	TGTGCCAGCAGCTTAGTCCGGGGGGGTGAAGCTTTCTTT
TRBV28	-	-	TRBJ2-2	CASRQPNTGELFF	TGTGCCAGCCGACAGCCGAACACCGGGGAGCTGTTTTTT
TRBV18	-	-	TRBJ1-2	CASSLNGAVNGYTF	TGTGCCAGCTCACTAAATGGTGCAGTCAATGGCTACACCTTC
TRBV4-2	-	TRBD2	TRBJ2-3	CASSQDSKAGWTSTDTQYF	TGTGCCAGCAGCCAAGATTCGAAAGCGGGGTGGACTAGCACAGATACGCAGTATTTT
TRBV2	-	TRBD2	TRBJ2-7	CASGPREGYEQYF	TGTGCCAGCGGTCCCCGGGAGGGCTACGAGCAGTACTTC
TRBV2	-	-	TRBJ2-3	CASSEGVDRSTDTQYF	TGTGCCAGCAGTGAGGGAGTTGACAGGAGCACAGATACGCAGTATTTT
TRBV30	-	-	TRBJ2-6	CAWSALRTASTSGANVLTF	TGTGCCTGGAGTGCTCTTCGGACAGCTTCCACCTCTGGGGCCAACGTCCTGACTTTC
TRBV4-1	-	TRBD1	TRBJ2-1	CASSQALRQGAYNEQFF	TGCGCCAGCAGCCAAGCCCTTCGACAGGGGGCTTACAATGAGCAGTTCTTC
TRBV11-3	-	TRBD2	TRBJ2-1	CASSPGLAGGAYNEQFF	TGTGCCAGCAGCCCTGGACTAGCGGGAGGCGCTTACAATGAGCAGTTCTTC
TRBV7-8	once	TRBD1	TRBJ2-7	CASSLYRARQGARSYEQYF	TGTGCCAGCAGCTTATATAGAGCCCGACAGGGGGCGCGGTCCTACGAGCAGTACTTC
TRBV7-9	-	-	TRBJ1-4	CASSLGGREKLFF	TGTGCCAGCAGCTTAGGAGGGAGGGAAAAACTGTTTTTT
TRBV15	-	-	TRBJ1-1	CATSRDHGFAFF	TGTGCCACCAGCAGAGATCACGGGTTCGCTTTCTTT